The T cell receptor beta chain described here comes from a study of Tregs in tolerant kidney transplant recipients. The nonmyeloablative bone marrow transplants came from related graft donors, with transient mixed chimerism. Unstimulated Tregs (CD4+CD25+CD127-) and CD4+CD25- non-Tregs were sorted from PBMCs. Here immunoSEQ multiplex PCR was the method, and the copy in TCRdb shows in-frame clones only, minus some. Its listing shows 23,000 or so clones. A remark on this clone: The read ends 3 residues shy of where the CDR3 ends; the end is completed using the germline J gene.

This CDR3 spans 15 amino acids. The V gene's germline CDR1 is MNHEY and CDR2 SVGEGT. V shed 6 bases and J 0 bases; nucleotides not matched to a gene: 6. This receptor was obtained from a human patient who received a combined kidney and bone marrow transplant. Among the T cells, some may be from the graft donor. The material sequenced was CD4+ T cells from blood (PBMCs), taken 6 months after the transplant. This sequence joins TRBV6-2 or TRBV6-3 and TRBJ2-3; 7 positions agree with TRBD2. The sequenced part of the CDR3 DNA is TGTGCCAGCAGCCGCGGGAGATCTAGCACAGATACG. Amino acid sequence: CASSRGRSSTDT. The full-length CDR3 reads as CASSRGRSSTDTQYF.